The clone carrying this T cell receptor (beta chain) was detected many times. The sample is drawn from a study of molecular identifiers for immune sequencing clone quantification. J gave up 8 bases and V 4 bases, and 10 bases lay outside the gene matches. The CDR3 runs 16 residues. CDR1 and CDR2 (germline): MNHEY, SVGAGI. Using its own MiXCR run on the PCR reads, TCRdb lists one record per CDR3 protein. The sample consists of about 510,000 distinct CDR3 sequences, about a quarter of them appearing once. The origin of this receptor is a human donor in good health. Some libraries in this study had Jurkat cell RNA spiked in. The V and J genes are TRBV6-5 and TRBJ2-1; 11 bases line up with TRBD1. The sequencing input was naive CD8+ T cells from blood, with Jurkat cell RNA spiked in. Subset described: FACS-sorted CD8+CD4-CCR7+CD45RA+ naive T cells. CDR3 nucleotide sequence: TGTGCCAGCAGTTTCAGCCCGGGACAGGGGGTTGATGAGCAGTTCTTC. Protein product: CASSFSPGQGVDEQFF.